The entry that follows covers one T cell receptor beta chain sequence. This CDR3 region has 13 residues. CDR1 and CDR2 (germline): MNHEY, SVGAGI. With 7 bases removed from V and 1 base from J, the gap between germline ends came to 9 bases. This entry is derived from a study of T cell changes during pregnancy in multiple sclerosis. Clones were read by immunoSEQ multiplex PCR, and TCRdb kept only the in-frame ones, dropping some. The sample has some 30,000 clones; about 92% are singletons. This clonotype was obtained from a female donor in good health, enrolled as a control in a pregnancy study. The sample in question was peripheral blood, obtained in the first trimester of pregnancy. The gene calls are TRBV6-5 and TRBJ2-3; a possible D gene is TRBD2 (5 bases). This chain's CDR3 is CASTGRGTDTQYF. The CDR3 bases are TGTGCCAGCACTGGGAGAGGCACAGATACGCAGTATTTT.